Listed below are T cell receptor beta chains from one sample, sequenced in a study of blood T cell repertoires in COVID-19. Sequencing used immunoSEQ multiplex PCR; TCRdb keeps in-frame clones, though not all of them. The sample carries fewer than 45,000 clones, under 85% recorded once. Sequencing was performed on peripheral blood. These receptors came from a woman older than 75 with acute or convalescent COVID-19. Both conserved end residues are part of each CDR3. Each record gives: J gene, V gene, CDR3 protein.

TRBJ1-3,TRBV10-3,CAISQPLGQGSGNTIYF
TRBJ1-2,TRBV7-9,CASSSVSDGYTF
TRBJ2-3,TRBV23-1,CASSQLHYPGEDTQYF
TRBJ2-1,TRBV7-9,CASSLHETYEQFF
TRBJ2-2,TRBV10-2,CASGEQRGGREVSGELFF
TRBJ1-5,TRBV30,CAWSLQGRQPQHF
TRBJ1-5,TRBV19,CASSSGSGGDLFQPQHF
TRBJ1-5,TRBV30,CAWSVQSNQPQHF
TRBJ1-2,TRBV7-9,CASSPGQGTYGYTF
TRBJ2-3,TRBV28,CASRTPGLAGYSDTQYF